This TCR beta chain originates from a study of blood T cell repertoires in COVID-19. In the original processing: Amplifying reference gene primers gave estimates of nucleated cell counts. Sequencing was performed with immunoSEQ multiplex PCR; in TCRdb, only in-frame clones are kept and a portion is missing. V and J calls plus clone size are reproduced from that table; the DNA served to infer D and trimming. The data hold roughly 14,000 clones, with 85% to 95% observed a single time. There are 14 residues in the CDR3. Germline V CDR1 and CDR2: SGHRS, YFSETQ. V lost 7 bases, J lost 4 bases, and 10 bases stayed unmatched.

This clonotype was sampled from a human donor with active COVID-19. The donor label of this sample is uncertain. The material sequenced was peripheral blood. This chain links TRBV5-1 with TRBJ2-7; 8 bases map to TRBD1. CDR3 region: CASAPTGDDYEQYF. The CDR3 DNA is TGCGCCAGCGCCCCGACAGGGGATGATTACGAGCAGTACTTC. Together with reference TRBV5-1 and TRBJ2-7, the CDR3 gives the full variable domain: KAGVTQTPRYLIKTRGQQVTLSCSPISGHRSVSWYQQTPGQGLQFLFEYFSETQRNKGNFPGRFSGRQFSNSRSEMNVSTLELGDSALYLCASAPTGDDYEQYFGPGTRLTVT.